This T cell receptor beta chain was documented in a study of blood T cell repertoires in COVID-19. CDR1 GTSNPN and CDR2 SVGIG come from the germline V gene (reference sequence). Trimming pared 3 bases from V and 1 base from J, leaving 6 bases between. The CDR3 runs to 12 residues. The repertoire was sequenced with immunoSEQ multiplex PCR; TCRdb's copy has only in-frame clones and lacks some. The data contain roughly 200,000 clones, 83% of them singletons. The rearrangement uses TRBV30 and TRBJ1-1; D not certain. This sequence was found in a man aged 40-50 years with active or convalescent COVID-19. The sample was peripheral blood. The DNA of the CDR3 is TGTGCCTGGAGCCCGAGGAACACTGAAGCTTTCTTT. This translates into CAWSPRNTEAFF.